Each of the 18 T cell receptor beta chains below was sequenced from the same sample in a study of T cell responses to AZD1222 COVID-19 vaccine (TCRdb year 2021). The method behind the library was the immunoSEQ multiplex PCR assay. As stored in TCRdb, this immuneACCESS dataset retains in-frame rearrangements with V and J assigned. A fraction of the clones does not appear; measured against another copy, unresolved V genes explain less than half of the discrepancy, and the remainder lacks a known reason. The table for this sample lists 130,000 or so clones; almost 95% of them were counted only once. Together, the top ten hold over 1.5% of the sample. This specimen's time point label, per the study, means: baseline before first vaccination. The starting material was peripheral blood, obtained on day 0 of AZD1222 vaccination. The receptors were sampled from an adult in good health.

The chain employs TRBV10-3 and TRBJ1-2; D is ambiguous. Germline V gene sequence: CDR1 ENHRY, CDR2 SYGVKD. Deletions cut 3 bases from V and 4 bases from J, with 9 bases between. The length of the CDR3 is 13 residues. The CDR3 reads CAISERGPYGYTF. The CDR3 DNA reads TGTGCCATCAGTGAAAGAGGGCCCTATGGCTACACCTTC.

CDR3 in amino acids: CASSIVGTQPQHF. The DNA of the CDR3 is TGTGCCAGTAGTATAGTGGGAACTCAGCCCCAGCATTTT. This sequence joins TRBV19 and TRBJ1-5; D is undetermined. Deletions cut 1 base from V and 6 bases from J, with 7 bases between. Germline V CDR1 and CDR2: LNHDA, SQIVND (reference sequence). The CDR3 extends over 13 amino acids.

The chain combines TRBV5-6 with TRBJ1-5; D is possibly TRBD1 (5 bases). The CDR3 is 17 amino acids. The V and J ends lost 0 bases and 5 bases respectively, with 18 bases between them. The germline CDR1 and CDR2 sequences are SGHDT and YYEEEE. CDR3 sequence reads: CASSLGWGVGGDQPQHF. The CDR3, as DNA: TGTGCCAGCAGCTTGGGATGGGGCGTGGGGGGTGATCAGCCCCAGCATTTT.

The rearrangement uses TRBV9 and TRBJ2-4; D is undetermined. This CDR3 contains 13 residues. CDR1 is SGDLS and CDR2 is YYNGEE in the germline V gene. The V end lost 7 bases, the J end lost 8 bases, and 16 bases lay between the germline ends. The CDR3 spells CASGLDGVHIQYF. CDR3 coding DNA: TGTGCCAGCGGCCTGGACGGCGTGCACATTCAGTACTTC.

The chain uses TRBV2 and TRBJ2-2; tentatively, D is TRBD1 (5 bases). This CDR3 comprises 13 residues. Trimming removed 5 bases at V and 5 bases at J, with 9 bases between. The germline gives CDR1 SNHLY, CDR2 FYNNEI. DNA of the CDR3: TGTGCCAGCAGTCCCAGGGATACCGGGGAGCTGTTTTTT. This translates into CASSPRDTGELFF. The full variable domain, with the rest looked up from reference TRBV2 and TRBJ2-2, is EPEVTQTPSHQVTQMGQEVILRCVPISNHLYFYWYRQILGQKVEFLVSFYNNEISEKSEIFDDQFSVERPDGSNFTLKIRSTKLEDSAMYFCASSPRDTGELFFGEGSRLTVL.

The chain joins TRBV27 to TRBJ2-7; 7 nucleotides match TRBD1. Germline CDR1 MNHEY, CDR2 SMNVEV (reference sequence). This CDR3 comprises 13 residues. V shed 8 bases and J 0 bases; nucleotides not matched to a gene: 4. This CDR3 is CASYTGDSYEQYF. DNA for the CDR3: TGTGCCAGCTATACAGGGGACTCCTACGAGCAGTACTTC.

The DNA for the CDR3 is TGTGCCGGAAAAAACAGGGGCTCGGATACGCAGTATTTT. Protein sequence: CAGKNRGSDTQYF. The rearrangement uses TRBV2 and TRBJ2-3; 7 bases map to TRBD1. J lost 6 bases, V lost 11 bases, and 11 bases had no gene match. Germline V gene data show CDR1 as SNHLY and CDR2 as FYNNEI. This CDR3 is 13 amino acids long.

This clone is a singleton in its sample. V usage is TRBV27 and J usage is TRBJ1-1; TRBD1 matches at 7 bases. After removal of 1 base from V and 0 bases from J, the junction contained 2 bases not matched to a gene. Germline CDR1 MNHEY, CDR2 SMNVEV (reference sequence). CDR3 length: 15 amino acids. CDR3 DNA sequence: TGTGCCAGCAGTTTATTACAGGGGTTGAACACTGAAGCTTTCTTT. Amino acid sequence: CASSLLQGLNTEAFF.

This chain joins TRBV4-3 and TRBJ1-6, with D possibly TRBD1 on 5 matching bases. The CDR3 has 13 residues. Trimming cost V 0 bases and J 9 bases, with 6 bases left between them. Germline V gives CDR1 LGHNA, CDR2 YSLEER. CDR3 protein: CASSQDRGSPLHF. The CDR3 DNA is TGCGCCAGCAGCCAAGATAGGGGTTCACCCCTCCACTTT.

The chain has TRBV7-9 and TRBJ2-5; perhaps D is TRBD1 or TRBD2 (6 bases each). The germline V gene encodes CDR1 SEHNR and CDR2 FQNEAQ (reference sequence). Trimming stripped 5 bases from V and 4 bases from J, with 17 bases between. The CDR3 consists of 15 residues. The chain's CDR3 is CASSPNSGGGETQYF. The CDR3 bases are TGTGCCAGCAGCCCTAATTCAGGAGGGGGAGAGACCCAGTACTTC.

The chain is built from TRBV5-6 and TRBJ2-2, with D perhaps matching TRBD2 (5 bases). The V gene lost 0 bases and the J gene lost 5 bases, with 8 bases spanning the gap. This CDR3 has 14 residues. Germline CDR1 is SGHDT and CDR2 is YYEEEE. CDR3 sequence (DNA): TGTGCCAGCAGCTTGGGCCCGGGAACCGGGGAGCTGTTTTTT. This codes for CASSLGPGTGELFF.

This clone was seen only once. This rearrangement joins TRBV30 to TRBJ1-5; unclear D gene. The CDR3 runs to 14 residues. Trimming cost V 3 bases and J 9 bases, with 18 bases left between them. The germline V gene has CDR1 GTSNPN and CDR2 SVGIG (reference sequence). CDR3 residues: CAWSGPDPDGPQHF. DNA of the CDR3: TGTGCCTGGAGCGGGCCGGACCCCGATGGGCCCCAGCATTTT.

The CDR3 region is CASSLAGTVPNEKLFF. In DNA, the CDR3 is TGCGCCAGCAGCTTGGCCGGGACGGTTCCGAATGAAAAACTGTTTTTT. This chain connects TRBV5-1 to TRBJ1-4; TRBD1 might be the D (5 bases). The CDR3 sequence is 16 residues long. Germline lookup yields CDR1 SGHRS and CDR2 YFSETQ. The V end was cut by 0 bases, the J end by 5 bases, with 14 bases between.

The chain employs TRBV11-3 and TRBJ2-5; D call uncertain. CDR1 SGHNT and CDR2 YENEEA come from the germline V gene. Trimming removed 0 bases at V and 1 base at J, with 9 bases between. The CDR3 totals 15 residues. Here the CDR3 reads CASSLEGGLQETQYF. In nucleotides, the CDR3 is TGTGCCAGCAGCTTAGAGGGCGGCCTCCAAGAGACCCAGTACTTC.

The genes are TRBV5-4 and TRBJ2-1; D ambiguous. Trimming took 3 bases from V and 10 from J, leaving 11 bases between them. Germline V lookup: CDR1 SGHNT, CDR2 YYREEE (reference sequence). CDR3 size: 12 residues. The CDR3 DNA follows: TGTGCCAGCAGCTGGGTGCGCGCCGAGCAGTTCTTC. Protein: CASSWVRAEQFF.

V usage is TRBV19 and J usage is TRBJ1-4; possibly TRBD1 for D (5 bases). Germline CDR1 reads LNHDA; CDR2 reads SQIVND (reference sequence). The V end lost 7 bases, the J end lost 1 base, and 10 bases lay between the germline ends. There are 14 residues in the CDR3. The CDR3 region is CASTGTVTNEKLFF. The CDR3 DNA reads as TGTGCCAGTACAGGGACCGTAACTAATGAAAAACTGTTTTTT. The full variable domain, rest sourced from reference TRBV19 and TRBJ1-4, is DGGITQSPKYLFRKEGQNVTLSCEQNLNHDAMYWYRQDPGQGLRLIYYSQIVNDFQKGDIAEGYSVSREKKESFPLTVTSAQKNPTAFYLCASTGTVTNEKLFFGSGTQLSVL.

CDR3 DNA: TGCAGTGCTAGTAGACAACGAAACAATGAGCAGTTCTTC. Its protein product is CSASRQRNNEQFF. The chain uses TRBV20-1 and TRBJ2-1; unclear D gene. The CDR3 extends over 13 amino acids. V lost 3 bases to trimming and J lost 5 bases, with 11 bases between them. CDR1 and CDR2 from the germline V gene are DFQATT and SNEGSKA (reference sequence).

V is TRBV20-1 and J is TRBJ1-5; TRBD1 agrees at 7 bases. The CDR3 has 14 residues. Losses at the gene ends were 3 bases for V and 6 bases for J; bases not matched to a gene: 8. The germline gives CDR1 DFQATT, CDR2 SNEGSKA (reference sequence). CDR3 loop: CSASRQGVGQPQHF. Written as DNA, the CDR3 is TGCAGTGCTAGTCGTCAGGGGGTAGGTCAGCCCCAGCATTTT.